This TCR beta chain was found in a study of T cell changes during pregnancy in multiple sclerosis. Some clones are missing from TCRdb's copy, which holds only in-frame ones; the method was immunoSEQ multiplex PCR. The sample includes 35,000 to 45,000 clones, 70% to 90% of them seen just once. The CDR3 is 14 residues long. Trimming removed 5 bases at V and 0 bases at J, with 11 bases between. Germline CDR1 reads LNHDA; CDR2 reads SQIVND (reference sequence). The clonotype originates from a female donor with multiple sclerosis, enrolled in a pregnancy study. The sequencing used CD4+ T cells from peripheral blood mononuclear cells, collected after pregnancy. The V and J genes are TRBV19 and TRBJ2-7; a possible D gene is TRBD1 (6 bases). The CDR3 region has the DNA TGTGCCAGTAGTTCTTCAGGGGTCTCCTACGAGCAGTACTTC. Its translation: CASSSSGVSYEQYF.